The entry below gives a single T cell receptor (beta chain) sequence along with its context. The antigen is undetermined. A sample-barcoded 5' primer and a J-beta primer mix were used in a second PCR of roughly 7 to 11 cycles. TCRdb independently ran MiXCR on the 5' RACE reads; one entry per CDR3 protein. The sample gives around 1,900,000 distinct CDR3 sequences, approximately 39% of which show up once; under 25% is in the top ten. This specimen belongs to a study of blood T cells in healthy people across ages. General observations from the study: A roughly linear age-dependent decrease characterized TCR beta diversity per million T cells.

Total RNA, at least 5.5 micrograms per sample, was extracted from PBMCs. The germline V and J ends were trimmed by 4 bases and 1 base, with 10 bases remaining between them. CDR3 length equals 13 residues. Germline V gene data show CDR1 as SQVTM and CDR2 as ANQGSEA. The source of this sequence is a human donor in good health. Sequencing was done on a sample of blood. The V call is TRBV29-1, the J call TRBJ1-1, with TRBD1 as a possible D gene (5 bases). This CDR3 is CSVAQTGNTEAFF. As DNA, the CDR3 is TGCAGCGTTGCCCAAACAGGGAACACTGAAGCTTTCTTT.